This passage covers 24 T cell receptor beta chains from one sample sequenced in a study of identical twins. Each CDR3 protein is one row after TCRdb ran MiXCR on the 5' RACE reads. The sample has roughly 280,000 distinct CDR3 sequences, 8.5% to 9.5% seen once. The sample was also reused in another study, on yellow fever vaccine responses in identical twins.

Sequencing input: CD8+ T cells sorted from blood. The origin of the receptors is a woman aged 18 to 35 in good health.

The chain combines TRBV6-2 or TRBV6-3 with TRBJ2-5, with D uncertain. Germline lookup yields CDR1 MNHEY and CDR2 SVGEGT. The CDR3 is 14 residues long. Deletions cut 0 bases from V and 4 bases from J, with 9 bases between. CDR3 bases: TGTGCCAGCAGTTACTCGTTCTCGGGAGAGACCCAGTACTTC. Translation gives CASSYSFSGETQYF.

V and J are TRBV7-9 and TRBJ2-5, with 8 bases identical to TRBD1. J gave up 3 bases and V 5 bases, and 8 bases lay outside the gene matches. Germline V CDR1 and CDR2: SEHNR, FQNEAQ (reference sequence). The CDR3 is made up of 15 amino acids. CDR3 loop: CASSLRGLVKETQYF. The CDR3 DNA is TGTGCCAGCAGCCTCAGGGGGCTTGTAAAAGAGACCCAGTACTTC. The variable domain in full, with the rest retrieved from reference TRBV7-9 and TRBJ2-5, is DTGVSQNPRHKITKRGQNVTFRCDPISEHNRLYWYRQTLGQGPEFLTYFQNEAQLEKSRLLSDRFSAERPKGSFSTLEIQRTEQGDSAMYLCASSLRGLVKETQYFGPGTRLLVL.

This clonotype was detected a few times. The rearrangement links TRBV5-5 to TRBJ2-5, with D possibly being TRBD1 or TRBD2 (6 bases each). CDR1 is SGHKS and CDR2 is YYEKEE in the germline V gene (reference sequence). V was cut by 6 bases and J by 5 bases, with 17 bases left in between. The CDR3 has 14 amino acids. CDR3: CASIGGGSEETQYF. In DNA, the CDR3 is TGTGCCAGCATCGGAGGGGGGAGTGAGGAGACCCAGTACTTC.

This rearrangement joins TRBV5-1 to TRBJ2-7, with 9 bases fitting TRBD1. The CDR3 is 15 amino acids. Germline V gene data show CDR1 as SGHRS and CDR2 as YFSETQ. V lost 7 bases and J lost 2; bases outside the gene matches: 10. The CDR3 region has the DNA TGCGCCAGCCGCTCGGTTGGGACAGGGCCCTACGAGCAGTACTTC. Residues: CASRSVGTGPYEQYF. Full variable domain (rest looked up from reference TRBV5-1 and TRBJ2-7): KAGVTQTPRYLIKTRGQQVTLSCSPISGHRSVSWYQQTPGQGLQFLFEYFSETQRNKGNFPGRFSGRQFSNSRSEMNVSTLELGDSALYLCASRSVGTGPYEQYFGPGTRLTVT.

This clonotype was counted many times. The J gene is TRBJ2-1, the V gene TRBV7-9; 9 nucleotides line up with TRBD1. This CDR3 spans 15 amino acids. Per the germline V gene, CDR1 is SEHNR and CDR2 is FQNEAQ (reference sequence). Germline trimming cut 4 bases from V and 6 bases from J; bases unmatched to any gene: 7. CDR3 in DNA: TGTGCCAGCAGCTCACTGGGACAGGGTCTCAATGAGCAGTTCTTC. This translates into CASSSLGQGLNEQFF.

This sequence joins TRBV5-6 and TRBJ2-3; D gene uncertain. The germline V and J ends were trimmed by 0 bases and 5 bases, with 13 bases remaining between them. This CDR3 comprises 15 residues. Germline CDR1 is SGHDT and CDR2 is YYEEEE. The CDR3, as DNA: TGTGCCAGCAGCTTGGGCAGGTCAAGAGGAGATACGCAGTATTTT. Encoded protein: CASSLGRSRGDTQYF.

This chain uses TRBV4-2 with TRBJ2-7; 7 nucleotides match TRBD1. The CDR3 contains 14 residues. The V segment lost 2 bases and the J segment 6 bases; nucleotides outside the gene matches: 7. CDR1 and CDR2 (germline): LGHNA, YNFKEQ. DNA of the CDR3: TGTGCCAGCAGCCAAAAGACAGGGTCCGTCGAGCAGTACTTC. This codes for CASSQKTGSVEQYF.

This clonotype was observed many times. The V and J genes are TRBV5-1 and TRBJ1-1; 7 positions agree with TRBD1. CDR3 size: 15 residues. The V gene's germline CDR1 is SGHRS and CDR2 YFSETQ. Trimming took 0 bases from V and 4 from J; bases not matched to a gene: 6. CDR3 region: CASSLVQGTGTEAFF. The CDR3 DNA reads TGCGCCAGCAGCTTGGTACAGGGGACTGGCACTGAAGCTTTCTTT. The full variable domain, its missing parts supplied by reference TRBV5-1 and TRBJ1-1, is KAGVTQTPRYLIKTRGQQVTLSCSPISGHRSVSWYQQTPGQGLQFLFEYFSETQRNKGNFPGRFSGRQFSNSRSEMNVSTLELGDSALYLCASSLVQGTGTEAFFGQGTRLTVV.

The chain carries TRBV12-3 or TRBV12-4 and TRBJ2-2; maybe TRBD1 (6 bases). With 7 bases removed from V and 3 bases from J, the gap between germline ends came to 15 bases. The CDR3 contains 15 residues. The CDR3 loop reads CASMNSDSYTGELFF. The CDR3 DNA reads as TGTGCCAGCATGAACTCGGACAGCTACACCGGGGAGCTGTTTTTT.

The V and J genes are TRBV4-2 and TRBJ2-7; D remains unclear. V dropped 0 bases and J dropped 2 bases, with 11 bases sitting between them. Germline V gene sequence: CDR1 LGHNA, CDR2 YNFKEQ. The CDR3 is made up of 15 amino acids. The CDR3, as DNA: TGTGCCAGCAGCCAAGATCAAGACTCCGCCTACGAGCAGTACTTC. This encodes CASSQDQDSAYEQYF.

The V gene is TRBV6-1, the J gene TRBJ2-3; TRBD2 agrees at 7 bases. Trimming cost V 8 bases and J 3 bases; bases outside gene matches: 17. The CDR3 is 17 amino acids. CDR1 and CDR2 (germline): MNHNS, SASEGT. The CDR3: CASLGPRTRFLTDTQYF. The CDR3 DNA reads TGTGCCAGCTTAGGCCCTAGGACTAGATTCTTAACAGATACGCAGTATTTT.

The rearrangement links TRBV4-1 to TRBJ1-1; no clear D gene. Germline CDR1 reads MGHRA; CDR2 reads YSYEKL. This CDR3 spans 17 amino acids. V was clipped by 1 base and J by 4 bases, with 19 bases between them. As DNA, the CDR3 is TGCGCCAGCAGCCAAGTTCCGAGTCCCGGGGTGGCCACTGAAGCTTTCTTT. Amino acid sequence: CASSQVPSPGVATEAFF.

V usage is TRBV19 and J usage is TRBJ2-1; 10 bases agree with TRBD2. There are 14 residues in the CDR3. V was clipped by 6 bases and J by 8 bases; unmatched bases: 7. The germline gives CDR1 LNHDA, CDR2 SQIVND (reference sequence). Here the CDR3 reads CASRILAGVDEQFF. The DNA for the CDR3 is TGTGCCAGTAGGATTCTAGCGGGAGTCGATGAGCAGTTCTTC.

This clonotype was detected only a few times. V is TRBV7-6 and J is TRBJ2-2, with 8 positions matching TRBD1. The V and J ends lost 4 bases and 6 bases, in that order; junction bases with no gene match: 7. From germline, CDR1 is SGHVS and CDR2 FNYEAQ. The CDR3 sequence is 15 residues long. The CDR3 sequence is CASSSWKTGAGELFF. DNA of the CDR3: TGTGCCAGCAGCTCCTGGAAGACAGGGGCCGGGGAGCTGTTTTTT.

This clonotype was seen repeatedly, ten times or more. This sequence joins TRBV7-9 and TRBJ2-2; unclear D gene. CDR1 is SEHNR and CDR2 is FQNEAQ in the germline V gene (reference sequence). V shed 3 bases and J shed 0 bases, with 8 bases lying between them. This CDR3 contains 15 residues. The CDR3: CASSLLGSNTGELFF. The CDR3 DNA is TGTGCCAGCAGCTTGTTGGGATCGAACACCGGGGAGCTGTTTTTT. The variable domain in full, completed from reference TRBV7-9 and TRBJ2-2, reads DTGVSQNPRHKITKRGQNVTFRCDPISEHNRLYWYRQTLGQGPEFLTYFQNEAQLEKSRLLSDRFSAERPKGSFSTLEIQRTEQGDSAMYLCASSLLGSNTGELFFGEGSRLTVL.

The gene calls are TRBV7-9 and TRBJ2-5; D ambiguous. The germline V gene encodes CDR1 SEHNR and CDR2 FQNEAQ (reference sequence). This CDR3 spans 14 amino acids. V lost 1 base and J 4 bases, leaving 10 bases between the germline ends. The CDR3 nucleotides are TGTGCCAGCAGCTTAGAGTACTGGGGAGAGACCCAGTACTTC. Translating it yields CASSLEYWGETQYF.

V is TRBV2 and J is TRBJ2-5; 11 bases match TRBD2. There are 17 residues in the CDR3. The junction had 4 bases not matched to a gene; V was cut back by 0 bases and J by 1 base. The germline V gene encodes CDR1 SNHLY and CDR2 FYNNEI. CDR3 sequence reads: CASSEARTSGSQETQYF. CDR3 DNA: TGTGCCAGCAGTGAAGCCCGAACTAGCGGGAGCCAAGAGACCCAGTACTTC.

The CDR3 DNA reads as TGTACCATCTGTCCAGGGACAGGGTTGGTAGGCGGGAACGGCGAGCAGTACTTC. Residues: CTICPGTGLVGGNGEQYF. V gene TRBV2 combines with J gene TRBJ2-7, with TRBD1 identical over 9 bases. The length of the CDR3 is 18 residues. The V gene's germline CDR1 is SNHLY and CDR2 FYNNEI.

This clonotype was observed many times. This chain joins TRBV12-3 or TRBV12-4 and TRBJ2-7; 8 positions match TRBD1. This CDR3 is built from 13 residues. Trimming cost V 6 bases and J 1 base; bases outside gene matches: 2. CDR3 residues: CASRGQESYEQYF. Written as DNA, the CDR3 is TGTGCCAGCAGGGGACAGGAGTCCTACGAGCAGTACTTC.

This clonotype was detected a few times. This chain uses TRBV11-2 with TRBJ2-3; 7 bases match TRBD1. Germline-derived CDR1 and CDR2 are SGHAT and FQNNGV. The CDR3 consists of 18 residues. Trimming took 5 bases from V and 0 from J; bases not matched to a gene: 14. CDR3 nucleotides: TGTGCCAGCAGCCCCAGGGACAGCGCGATCTCTAGCACAGATACGCAGTATTTT. Residues: CASSPRDSAISSTDTQYF.

This clonotype was observed many times. The rearrangement joins TRBV15 to TRBJ2-7, with 9 nucleotides matching TRBD1. V lost 4 bases, J lost 5 bases, and 6 bases stayed unmatched. Per germline, CDR1 LNHNV and CDR2 YYDKDF (reference sequence). CDR3 length: 14 residues. The CDR3 bases are TGTGCCACCAGCATGAGGGACAGGGCTGACGAGCAGTACTTC. This sequence encodes CATSMRDRADEQYF.

The chain is built from TRBV25-1 and TRBJ1-2; D possibly corresponds to TRBD1 (5 bases). CDR3 length: 12 residues. Germline V CDR1 and CDR2: MGHDK, SYGVNS. Between the trimmed V and J ends, which lost 3 bases and 7 bases, there was a span of 9 bases. CDR3 nucleotide sequence: TGTGCCAGCAGTGACTCCGGGGGTGGCTACACCTTC. Translating it yields CASSDSGGGYTF.

The sample holds one count of this clonotype. This chain connects TRBV7-9 to TRBJ2-1; D is tentatively TRBD1 or TRBD2 (5 bases each). Germline V lookup: CDR1 SEHNR, CDR2 FQNEAQ (reference sequence). The CDR3 extends over 16 amino acids. V lost 5 bases to trimming and J lost 8 bases, with 22 bases between them. The DNA of the CDR3 is TGTGCCAGCAGCCCCGCCGGGACGACTGCCCGCGATGAGCAGTTCTTC. Amino acids: CASSPAGTTARDEQFF. Combining the CDR3 with reference TRBV7-9 and TRBJ2-1 gives the whole variable domain DTGVSQNPRHKITKRGQNVTFRCDPISEHNRLYWYRQTLGQGPEFLTYFQNEAQLEKSRLLSDRFSAERPKGSFSTLEIQRTEQGDSAMYLCASSPAGTTARDEQFFGPGTRLTVL.

The genes are TRBV30 and TRBJ2-7, with D possibly being TRBD2 (6 bases). The CDR3 sequence is 12 residues long. The germline gives CDR1 GTSNPN, CDR2 SVGIG (reference sequence). V lost 0 bases and J 3 bases, leaving 6 bases between the germline ends. DNA for the CDR3: TGTGCCTGGAGTGTCGGGGGCTACGAGCAGTACTTC. This encodes CAWSVGGYEQYF.